This entry describes one TCR beta chain. Antigen specificity is unknown. 13 Jbeta primers and 60 Vbeta primers were used for the PCR. TCRdb's table, derived via immunoSEQ multiplex PCR, lists solely in-frame clones and lacks some. This sample yields roughly 100,000 clones, of which approximately 80% are seen a single time; about 5% belongs to the top ten. Healthy individuals who donated bone marrow served as the donors. These data belong to a study of cytomegalovirus exposure and HLA in healthy donors. Study-wide points: Fewer N-insertions (relative to the roughly 630-donor mean) were reportedly seen in an Asian-associated ancestry cluster in a later analysis.

CDR1 and CDR2 from the germline V gene are SGHDN and FVKESK. V dropped 1 base and J dropped 0 bases, with 15 bases sitting between them. The CDR3 has 18 residues. The clonotype was recovered from a male donor in good health and CMV-seronegative. The chain uses TRBV14 and TRBJ1-4, with D perhaps TRBD1 (5 bases). The sequencing input was PBMCs. In DNA form, the CDR3 reads TGTGCCAGCAGCCAAGGACCCTTCACAGGAGCAACTAATGAAAAACTGTTTTTT. This sequence encodes CASSQGPFTGATNEKLFF.